These 20 T cell receptor beta chains came from one sample sequenced in a study of blood T cell repertoires in COVID-19. Assay: immunoSEQ multiplex PCR; the TCRdb copy retains only in-frame clones and omits some. This table has 200,000 to 300,000 clones, approximately 86% appearing once. Sample: peripheral blood. These receptors all stem from a woman aged 55-69 years with COVID-19, enrolled during active disease.

This clone was seen a single time. The genes are TRBV10-3 and TRBJ1-4; TRBD1 agrees at 7 bases. Unmatched junction bases numbered 8, after V lost 0 bases and J lost 7 bases. The CDR3 is 16 residues long. CDR1 and CDR2 from the germline V gene are ENHRY and SYGVKD. The CDR3 spells CAISESAGGGGEKLFF. CDR3 sequence (DNA): TGTGCCATCAGTGAGTCGGCTGGAGGGGGCGGTGAAAAACTGTTTTTT.

The rearrangement links TRBV5-6 to TRBJ2-2, with D perhaps matching TRBD2 (6 bases). The CDR3 loop spans 15 amino acids. Germline V gene lookup returns CDR1 SGHDT and CDR2 YYEEEE. V was clipped by 4 bases and J by 1 base, with 11 bases between them. CDR3 sequence reads: CASSPAGRNTGELFF. CDR3 bases: TGTGCCAGCAGCCCGGCCGGGAGGAACACCGGGGAGCTGTTTTTT.

The chain uses TRBV7-8 and TRBJ2-5; TRBD1 matches 11 bases. Germline V CDR1 and CDR2: SGHVS, FQNEAQ. J was trimmed by 6 bases and V by 4 bases; bases with no gene match: 7. The CDR3 totals 15 residues. The CDR3 reads CASSSRDRGEQTQYF. The CDR3 DNA follows: TGTGCCAGCAGCTCCCGGGACAGGGGGGAACAGACCCAGTACTTC.

This chain joins TRBV6-6 and TRBJ2-2; 8 bases map to TRBD2. Germline loops: CDR1 MNHNY, CDR2 SVGAGI (reference sequence). The CDR3 has 14 residues. Trimming took 8 bases from V and 6 from J; bases not matched to a gene: 8. This chain's CDR3 is CASQAGVAAGELFF. CDR3 coding DNA: TGTGCCAGCCAAGCGGGAGTGGCGGCCGGGGAGCTGTTTTTT.

The CDR3 region is CASSLTAGAYEQYF. The CDR3 region has the DNA TGCGCCAGCAGCTTGACTGCGGGAGCCTACGAGCAGTACTTC. The chain has TRBV5-1 and TRBJ2-7, with 7 nucleotides matching TRBD2. V trimming: 1 base; J trimming: 2 bases; junction bases outside the gene matches: 3. CDR1 and CDR2 (germline): SGHRS, YFSETQ. The length of the CDR3 is 14 residues.

The chain combines TRBV20-1 with TRBJ2-7; D is ambiguous. The germline V gene encodes CDR1 DFQATT and CDR2 SNEGSKA (reference sequence). The CDR3 extends over 10 amino acids. Trimming took 1 base from V and 4 from J, leaving 2 bases between them. CDR3 residues: CSARAYEQYF. The CDR3 bases are TGCAGTGCTAGAGCGTACGAGCAGTACTTC.

The chain couples TRBV15 to TRBJ1-5; maybe TRBD1 (6 bases). The CDR3 is made up of 14 amino acids. Germline CDR1 reads LNHNV; CDR2 reads YYDKDF (reference sequence). V was shortened by 3 bases and J by 4 bases, with 10 bases between the two germline ends. CDR3 loop: CATSSVRGNQPQHF. CDR3 DNA: TGTGCCACCAGCAGTGTCAGGGGAAATCAGCCCCAGCATTTT.

CDR3 protein: CSVGGRTGGALPFGYTF. CDR3 coding DNA: TGCAGCGTTGGGGGCCGGACAGGGGGCGCCCTGCCATTTGGCTACACCTTC. The gene calls are TRBV29-1 and TRBJ1-2, with 11 bases identical to TRBD1. Germline values: CDR1 SQVTM, CDR2 ANQGSEA. V lost 4 bases to trimming and J lost 7 bases; unmatched junction nucleotides: 17. This CDR3 is built from 17 residues. The full variable domain, in which reference TRBV29-1 and TRBJ1-2 provide the parts outside the CDR3, is SAVISQKPSRDICQRGTSLTIQCQVDSQVTMMFWYRQQPGQSLTLIATANQGSEATYESGFVIDKFPISRPNLTFSTLTVSNMSPEDSSIYLCSVGGRTGGALPFGYTFGSGTRLTVV.

Note on this clone: The same CDR3 also results from other DNA sequences found in this sample. V usage is TRBV6-6 and J usage is TRBJ1-1; no reliable D call. The CDR3 runs to 13 residues. Germline V gene lookup returns CDR1 MNHNY and CDR2 SVGAGI (reference sequence). Trimming pared 0 bases from V and 5 bases from J, leaving 7 bases between. CDR3 region: CASSYSRETEAFF. CDR3 in DNA: TGTGCCAGCAGTTACTCGCGGGAGACTGAAGCTTTCTTT.

The chain recombines TRBV19 with TRBJ2-6; a possible D gene is TRBD2 (6 bases). The germline V gene encodes CDR1 LNHDA and CDR2 SQIVND (reference sequence). With 7 bases removed from V and 0 bases from J, the gap between germline ends came to 25 bases. CDR3 length: 20 amino acids. The CDR3 DNA follows: TGTGCCAGTAACCCTCGAGCCGAGTTCGGGAGAACCTCTGGGGCCAACGTCCTGACTTTC. This codes for CASNPRAEFGRTSGANVLTF.

The chain is built from TRBV4-2 and TRBJ1-6; D is ambiguous. V lost 3 bases, J lost 10 bases, and 16 bases lay in between. This CDR3 is built from 15 residues. Germline assignment: CDR1 LGHNA and CDR2 YNFKEQ. The CDR3 DNA is TGTGCCAGCAGCCAGATCCAGACAAACGGATCACCCCTCCACTTT. Its protein product is CASSQIQTNGSPLHF.

This sequence joins TRBV5-1 and TRBJ1-6; TRBD1 matches 8 bases. The junction had 6 bases not matched to a gene; V was cut back by 0 bases and J by 7 bases. CDR3 length: 16 residues. Per germline, CDR1 SGHRS and CDR2 YFSETQ. The CDR3 loop is CASSLATGAVNSPLHF. The CDR3 DNA sequence: TGCGCCAGCAGCTTGGCGACAGGGGCAGTCAATTCACCCCTCCACTTT.

In this sample, this clone turned up once. The rearrangement uses TRBV10-3 and TRBJ2-7; TRBD2 aligns across 9 bases. The CDR3 has 17 residues. V trimming: 4 bases; J trimming: 2 bases; junction bases outside the gene matches: 12. The germline V gene encodes CDR1 ENHRY and CDR2 SYGVKD. CDR3 protein: CAISVSLAGVPTYEQYF. For the CDR3, the DNA is TGTGCCATCAGTGTTTCACTAGCGGGCGTTCCCACCTACGAGCAGTACTTC.

This clone showed up just a few times. This CDR3 is CASSPTGGETQYF. CDR3 nucleotides: TGTGCCAGCTCACCCACAGGGGGAGAGACCCAGTACTTC. V is TRBV18 and J is TRBJ2-5; TRBD1 agrees at 8 bases. V was pared by 3 bases and J by 4 bases, with 1 base of the junction left unmatched. The CDR3 spans 13 residues. Germline values: CDR1 KGHSH, CDR2 LQKENI.

The V and J genes are TRBV15 and TRBJ2-7, with a weak D call TRBD1 (6 bases). The CDR3 contains 14 residues. Germline CDR1 reads LNHNV; CDR2 reads YYDKDF (reference sequence). V was cut by 0 bases and J by 5 bases, with 11 bases left in between. CDR3 sequence: CATSRDLQGHEQYF. In DNA form, the CDR3 reads TGTGCCACCAGCAGAGATCTACAGGGTCACGAGCAGTACTTC.

The CDR3: CASSQAGFTDTQYF. The CDR3 DNA reads as TGTGCCAGCAGCCAAGCCGGGTTCACAGATACGCAGTATTTT. The genes are TRBV3-1 (or the pseudogene TRBV3-2) and TRBJ2-3; D is ambiguous. CDR1 and CDR2 from the germline V gene are LGHDT and YNNKEL (reference sequence). The CDR3 spans 14 residues. Deletions cut 1 base from V and 2 bases from J, with 7 bases between.

This chain joins TRBV1 and TRBJ1-1; the D call of TRBD1 is as the table states it, not checked on the DNA. TRBV1 is an annotated pseudogene. The CDR3 loop spans 15 amino acids. CDR3 nucleotides: TGCACCAGCAGCGACCGGGACAGGGGGTGGTTTGGAGCTTTCTTT. It yields the protein CTSSDRDRGWFGAFF.

This chain links TRBV9 with TRBJ2-7; 7 bases align to TRBD2. This CDR3 region has 15 residues. Germline CDR1 SGDLS, CDR2 YYNGEE. Trimming at V came to 0 bases and at J to 6 bases, leaving 9 bases not matched to a gene. CDR3 sequence: CASSVVLRESGEQYF. CDR3 nucleotides: TGTGCCAGCAGCGTAGTTTTGCGGGAGTCGGGCGAGCAGTACTTC. The variable domain in full, completed from reference TRBV9 and TRBJ2-7, reads DSGVTQTPKHLITATGQRVTLRCSPRSGDLSVYWYQQSLDQGLQFLIQYYNGEERAKGNILERFSAQQFPDLHSELNLSSLELGDSALYFCASSVVLRESGEQYFGPGTRLTVT.

This chain connects TRBV5-6 to TRBJ1-3; 9 nucleotides agree with TRBD1. This CDR3 has 16 amino acids. The J segment lost 0 bases and the V segment lost 4 bases, leaving 5 bases of the junction unmatched. The germline V gene encodes CDR1 SGHDT and CDR2 YYEEEE. CDR3 residues: CASSLDRGYSGNTIYF. CDR3 DNA sequence: TGTGCCAGCAGCCTGGACAGGGGTTACTCTGGAAACACCATATATTTT. The complete variable domain, with remaining parts taken from reference TRBV5-6 and TRBJ1-3, reads DAGVTQSPTHLIKTRGQQVTLRCSPKSGHDTVSWYQQALGQGPQFIFQYYEEEERQRGNFPDRFSGHQFPNYSSELNVNALLLGDSALYLCASSLDRGYSGNTIYFGEGSWLTVV.

This clone was seen only once. V is TRBV25-1 and J is TRBJ2-5, with 8 bases lining up with TRBD2. Germline V gene sequence: CDR1 MGHDK, CDR2 SYGVNS. The length of the CDR3 is 16 residues. Trimming removed 6 bases from V and 5 bases from J; junction bases left unmatched: 14. In DNA, the CDR3 is TGTGCCAGCAGCCTCAGCGGGAGCCATGTATTGGAGACCCAGTACTTC. Amino acid sequence: CASSLSGSHVLETQYF.